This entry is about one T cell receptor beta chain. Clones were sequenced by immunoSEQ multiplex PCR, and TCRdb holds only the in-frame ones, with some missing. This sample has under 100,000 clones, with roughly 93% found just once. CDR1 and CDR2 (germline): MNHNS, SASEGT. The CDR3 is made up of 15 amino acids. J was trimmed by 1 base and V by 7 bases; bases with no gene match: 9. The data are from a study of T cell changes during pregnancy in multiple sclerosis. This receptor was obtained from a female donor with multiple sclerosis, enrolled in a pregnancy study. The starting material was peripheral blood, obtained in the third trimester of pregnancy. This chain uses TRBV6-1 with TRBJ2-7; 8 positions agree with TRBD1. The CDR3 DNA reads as TGTGCCAGCACATCCGGGACAGGCTTTTCCTACGAGCAGTACTTC. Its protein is CASTSGTGFSYEQYF.